Each of the 27 T cell receptor beta chains below was sequenced from the same sample in a study of low-dose radiotherapy and immunotherapy resistance in tumors. First-strand cDNA relied on TRAV- and TRBV-specific primers spanning alpha and beta chains. The authors ran 15 to 25 PCR cycles to amplify TCRs with a constant-region primer and V-primer adapter. Via MiXCR, TCRdb re-called the reads, giving one row per CDR3 protein. In the table there are just under 10,000 distinct CDR3 sequences, 40% to 55% of which are singletons. The receptor source for this set is a human donor with advanced metastatic prostate, ovarian, gallbladder or colorectal cancer (not recorded which). This table probably holds off-target reads from a library built for another chain.

The chain couples TRBV19 to TRBJ2-7; D is possibly TRBD2 (5 bases). There are 14 residues in the CDR3. Germline V CDR1 and CDR2: LNHDA, SQIVND (reference sequence). Trimming left V 3 bases short and J 0 bases short, with 9 bases between. The CDR3 spells CASSIRRFSYEQYF. The CDR3 DNA reads TGTGCCAGTAGTATTCGGAGGTTCTCCTACGAGCAGTACTTC.

This clonotype appeared a few times. The chain has TRBV19 and TRBJ2-1; D may be TRBD2 (7 bases). Germline-derived CDR1 and CDR2 are LNHDA and SQIVND (reference sequence). CDR3 length: 14 amino acids. Trimming removed 7 bases from V and 3 bases from J, with 13 bases in between. This chain's CDR3 is CASNTGGVYNEQFF. The CDR3 DNA reads as TGTGCCAGTAACACGGGGGGCGTCTACAATGAGCAGTTCTTC. Variable domain in full (rest from reference TRBV19 and TRBJ2-1): DGGITQSPKYLFRKEGQNVTLSCEQNLNHDAMYWYRQDPGQGLRLIYYSQIVNDFQKGDIAEGYSVSREKKESFPLTVTSAQKNPTAFYLCASNTGGVYNEQFFGPGTRLTVL.

A few counts support this clonotype. This chain uses TRBV19 with TRBJ2-1; D is perhaps TRBD1 or TRBD2 (5 bases each). The CDR3 length is 17 residues. V was trimmed by 2 bases and J by 0 bases, leaving 14 bases between them. Germline CDR1 LNHDA, CDR2 SQIVND (reference sequence). Written as DNA, the CDR3 is TGTGCCAGTAGTATATTAAGTGGGACCCGCTCCTACAATGAGCAGTTCTTC. Translating it yields CASSILSGTRSYNEQFF.

This sequence joins TRBV2 and TRBJ2-7; D uncertain. The CDR3 is 12 residues long. V dropped 6 bases and J dropped 7 bases, with 13 bases sitting between them. Germline CDR1 SNHLY, CDR2 FYNNEI. DNA of the CDR3: TGTGCCAGCAGCACCCAAAGTATAGAGCAGTACTTC. It translates to CASSTQSIEQYF.

The gene calls are TRBV5-6 and TRBJ2-1; no firm D call. Germline CDR1 reads SGHDT; CDR2 reads YYEEEE. There are 11 residues in the CDR3. V dropped 7 bases and J dropped 2 bases, with 4 bases sitting between them. Here the CDR3 reads CASAAYNEQFF. The DNA of the CDR3 is TGTGCCAGCGCGGCCTACAATGAGCAGTTCTTC.

The sample holds a few counts of this clonotype. This chain links TRBV29-1 with TRBJ2-5; D might be TRBD2 (5 bases). Trimming cost V 3 bases and J 5 bases, with 13 bases left between them. This CDR3 spans 13 amino acids. Germline assignment: CDR1 SQVTM and CDR2 ANQGSEA. CDR3 DNA: TGCAGCGTTGAGTGGGGAGTTTGGGAGACCCAGTACTTC. Translated, it gives CSVEWGVWETQYF.

The rearrangement links TRBV7-2 to TRBJ2-3; D call uncertain. V lost 4 bases and J lost 2, with 13 bases in between. This CDR3 is 15 amino acids long. Germline loops: CDR1 SGHTA, CDR2 FQGNSA. In nucleotides, the CDR3 is TGTGCCAGCAGCTCCCGTATGGGTTACACAGATACGCAGTATTTT. It translates to CASSSRMGYTDTQYF.

The chain has TRBV30 and TRBJ2-3; no clear D gene. CDR3 length: 11 amino acids. V was cut by 5 bases and J by 0 bases, with 3 bases left in between. Germline CDR1 and CDR2: GTSNPN and SVGIG (reference sequence). The CDR3 loop is CAWESTDTQYF. CDR3 in DNA: TGTGCCTGGGAGAGCACAGATACGCAGTATTTT.

This clonotype was detected a few times. This chain uses TRBV7-2 with TRBJ2-2; D not certain. This CDR3 contains 13 residues. Germline CDR1 reads SGHTA; CDR2 reads FQGNSA. The V and J ends lost 3 bases and 4 bases respectively, with 6 bases between them. The CDR3 coding sequence is TGTGCCAGCAGCTTTTACACCACCGGGGAGCTGTTTTTT. Its protein product is CASSFYTTGELFF.

This clonotype was seen a handful of times. The chain employs TRBV6-1 and TRBJ2-6; TRBD1 matches at 10 bases. The CDR3 has 18 amino acids. Germline-derived CDR1 and CDR2 are MNHNS and SASEGT. V was pared by 10 bases and J by 4 bases, with 16 bases of the junction left unmatched. The CDR3 reads CATPRPRQGAGGANVLTF. CDR3 nucleotide sequence: TGTGCCACCCCTCGGCCCCGACAGGGGGCCGGAGGGGCCAACGTCCTGACTTTC.

This clonotype was recorded a few times. The chain couples TRBV27 to TRBJ2-1; 10 nucleotides match TRBD1. V lost 5 bases to trimming and J lost 4 bases; unmatched junction nucleotides: 8. Germline V gene data show CDR1 as MNHEY and CDR2 as SMNVEV (reference sequence). The CDR3 extends over 16 amino acids. The CDR3 region has the DNA TGTGCCAGCAGTCAGGGGGACAGGGGATCGTACAATGAGCAGTTCTTC. Translating it yields CASSQGDRGSYNEQFF.

This chain links TRBV29-1 with TRBJ2-2, with 8 bases that match TRBD2. Germline lookup yields CDR1 SQVTM and CDR2 ANQGSEA. V lost 4 bases, J lost 4 bases, and 8 bases stayed unmatched. This CDR3 has 15 amino acids. As DNA, the CDR3 is TGCAGCGTTGGGGCGGGACTAGTAGCCACCGGGGAGCTGTTTTTT. It yields the protein CSVGAGLVATGELFF.

The chain joins TRBV5-4 to TRBJ2-7, with D perhaps matching TRBD1 or TRBD2 (6 bases each). This CDR3 has 14 amino acids. Germline lookup yields CDR1 SGHNT and CDR2 YYREEE (reference sequence). V lost 7 bases and J lost 2, with 16 bases in between. CDR3 sequence (DNA): TGTGCCAGCGGGGTGGGGGCGGGGACCTACGAGCAGTACTTC. Its translation is CASGVGAGTYEQYF.

This sequence joins TRBV6-8 and TRBJ2-7; possibly TRBD1 or TRBD2 for D (5 bases each). With 7 bases removed from V and 0 bases from J, the gap between germline ends came to 10 bases. The CDR3 runs 13 residues. Germline CDR1 reads MNHGY; CDR2 reads SAAAGT. The CDR3 region is CASKEGPSYEQYF. The CDR3, as DNA: TGTGCCAGCAAAGAGGGGCCCTCCTACGAGCAGTACTTC.

In its sample, this clonotype was seen a few times. This chain links TRBV29-1 with TRBJ1-5, with D unclear. The CDR3 contains 13 residues. V was cut by 1 base and J by 0 bases, with 4 bases left in between. Germline V gene data show CDR1 as SQVTM and CDR2 as ANQGSEA. CDR3 in amino acids: CSVEVNSNQPQHF. CDR3 DNA sequence: TGCAGCGTTGAAGTCAATAGCAATCAGCCCCAGCATTTT.

Worth noting for this clonotype: A read error may account for a junction end that differs from germline. This chain joins TRBV12-3 or TRBV12-4 and TRBJ2-5; 9 bases line up with TRBD2. CDR3 length: 17 residues. Here the CDR3 reads CASSPSGASGGWETQYF. In DNA, the CDR3 is TGTGCCAGCAGTCCTAGCGGGGCGAGCGGGGGTTGGGAGACCCAGTATTTC.

This clonotype ranks as medium-sized. In DNA, the CDR3 is TGTGCCAGCAGTTTCGGCAGGGACTATGGCTACACCTTC. This translates into CASSFGRDYGYTF. This chain connects TRBV27 to TRBJ1-2; TRBD1 might be the D (5 bases). The germline gives CDR1 MNHEY, CDR2 SMNVEV (reference sequence). The CDR3 has 13 residues. The ends were cut back, 3 bases at V and 3 bases at J, with 8 bases in the middle.

V is TRBV5-1 and J is TRBJ2-7; the D gene is possibly TRBD2 (6 bases). The CDR3 totals 14 residues. The germline V gene encodes CDR1 SGHRS and CDR2 YFSETQ. Trimming pared 4 bases from V and 5 bases from J, leaving 16 bases between. CDR3 sequence (DNA): TGCGCCAGCAGCATTACACCAGGGAGGAACGAGCAGTACTTC. Encoded protein: CASSITPGRNEQYF.

For the CDR3, the DNA is TGTGCCAGCAGCCACCTAAGGGGGCAAGAGACCCAGTACTTC. This codes for CASSHLRGQETQYF. The chain carries TRBV11-2 and TRBJ2-5, with D tentatively TRBD1 (6 bases). Germline-derived CDR1 and CDR2 are SGHAT and FQNNGV. The CDR3 is made up of 14 amino acids. V lost 5 bases, J lost 2 bases, and 12 bases lay in between.

The chain recombines TRBV5-1 with TRBJ1-2; no reliable D call. This CDR3 has 13 amino acids. From germline, CDR1 is SGHRS and CDR2 YFSETQ. Between the trimmed V and J ends, which lost 4 bases and 4 bases, there was a span of 11 bases. This CDR3 reads CASSAQLLYGYTF. The CDR3 bases are TGCGCCAGCAGCGCCCAACTCCTCTATGGCTACACCTTC.

The genes are TRBV5-4 and TRBJ2-5; D remains unclear. CDR1 is SGHNT, CDR2 YYREEE, per germline (reference sequence). Trimming pared 0 bases from V and 2 bases from J, leaving 14 bases between. The CDR3 totals 16 residues. The DNA for the CDR3 is TGTGCCAGCAGCTTGGATATCTCGGTCAGACAAGAGACCCAGTACTTC. Encoded protein: CASSLDISVRQETQYF.

This clonotype was seen only a few times. This chain joins TRBV2 and TRBJ2-7, with 7 bases aligning to TRBD1. This CDR3 spans 16 amino acids. In germline, CDR1 is SNHLY, CDR2 FYNNEI. V lost 2 bases to trimming and J lost 2 bases; unmatched junction nucleotides: 9. CDR3 loop: CASSEYTGTVAYEQYF. In nucleotides, the CDR3 is TGTGCCAGCAGTGAATACACCGGGACAGTCGCCTACGAGCAGTACTTC.

This clonotype came up a few times. The chain links TRBV12-3 or TRBV12-4 to TRBJ2-7, with D uncertain. This CDR3 region has 13 residues. The V end was cut by 1 base, the J end by 6 bases, with 10 bases between. CDR3 bases: TGTGCCAGCAGTTTAGTTGAGGTCTCCGAGCAGTACTTC. Amino acid sequence: CASSLVEVSEQYF.

V gene TRBV5-1 combines with J gene TRBJ1-3; D is unresolved. Germline V gene lookup returns CDR1 SGHRS and CDR2 YFSETQ. This CDR3 is built from 13 residues. Trimming cost V 0 bases and J 3 bases, with 4 bases left between them. CDR3 sequence: CASSLGHGNTIYF. The CDR3 coding sequence is TGCGCCAGCAGCTTGGGGCATGGAAACACCATATATTTT.

V usage is TRBV6-2 or TRBV6-3 and J usage is TRBJ2-1; D unresolved. Germline-derived CDR1 and CDR2 are MNHEY and SVGEGT. The CDR3 totals 15 residues. V was pared by 0 bases and J by 3 bases, with 9 bases between. The DNA of the CDR3 is TGTGCCAGCAGTTACTCGGGTACATGCTACAATGAGCAGTTCTTC. Its protein is CASSYSGTCYNEQFF.

As DNA, the CDR3 is TGTGCCAGCAGCCCCTTTGGGGGGGCCAGCACAGATACGCAGTATTTT. This encodes CASSPFGGASTDTQYF. The chain has TRBV12-3 or TRBV12-4 and TRBJ2-3; weak D call: TRBD2 (7 bases). Trimming took 6 bases from V and 0 from J, leaving 16 bases between them. This CDR3 is 16 amino acids long.

This clonotype was found a few times. The V and J genes are TRBV7-8 and TRBJ1-4; D gene uncertain. Germline-derived CDR1 and CDR2 are SGHVS and FQNEAQ. V dropped 4 bases and J dropped 10 bases, with 16 bases sitting between them. This CDR3 is 14 amino acids long. The CDR3 DNA sequence: TGTGCCAGCAGCTCCGCAAACAGCGCGATAAAACTGTTTTTT. Its protein product is CASSSANSAIKLFF. The full variable domain, rest sourced from reference TRBV7-8 and TRBJ1-4, is GAGVSQSPRYKVAKRGQDVALRCDPISGHVSLFWYQQALGQGPEFLTYFQNEAQLDKSGLPSDRFFAERPEGSVSTLKIQRTQQEDSAVYLCASSSANSAIKLFFGSGTQLSVL.